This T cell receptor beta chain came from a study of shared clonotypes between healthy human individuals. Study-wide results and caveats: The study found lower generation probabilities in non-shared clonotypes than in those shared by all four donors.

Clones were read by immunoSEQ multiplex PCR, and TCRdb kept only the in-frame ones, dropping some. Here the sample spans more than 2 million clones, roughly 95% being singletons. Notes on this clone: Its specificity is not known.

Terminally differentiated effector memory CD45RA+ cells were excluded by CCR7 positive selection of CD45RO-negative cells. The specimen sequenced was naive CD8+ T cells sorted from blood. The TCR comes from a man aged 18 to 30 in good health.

The CDR3 nucleotides are TGTGCCAGCAGTTTAGATTTAGGAGGAGGAGGGGGCTACACCTTC. Translation: CASSLDLGGGGGYTF. The chain carries TRBV27 and TRBJ1-2; D is uncertain. Trimming took off 2 bases at V and 8 bases at J, with 18 bases between the two ends. The CDR3 has 15 amino acids. Germline CDR1 is MNHEY and CDR2 is SMNVEV (reference sequence).